This TCR beta chain was identified in a study of Graves' ophthalmopathy and Graves' hyperthyroidism. Amplified material comprised TCR beta CDR3 regions derived from RNA transcripts. Second-round multiplex PCR came after a first-round RT-PCR that employed HTBI primers. Using its own MiXCR run on the multiplex PCR reads, TCRdb lists one record per CDR3 protein. The sample has 450,000 or so distinct CDR3 sequences; around 14% are singletons. Per germline, CDR1 MDHEN and CDR2 SYDVKM. The CDR3 consists of 14 residues. Deletions cut 8 bases from V and 5 bases from J, with 19 bases between. This clonotype was counted ten times or more. Its target is not known. General study points: In predicting ophthalmopathy progression, the model reached 65% to 71% sensitivity and approximately 72% specificity.

V is TRBV28 and J is TRBJ2-7, with D perhaps matching TRBD1 (6 bases). The TCR was taken from a woman under 40 with Graves' ophthalmopathy. Sequenced sample: blood. CDR3 region: CASCTPVGTHEQYF. In DNA form, the CDR3 reads TGTGCCAGCTGCACCCCGGTGGGGACACACGAGCAGTACTTC.